This entry describes one TCR beta chain. Looked up from germline, CDR1 is LNHNV and CDR2 is YYDKDF (reference sequence). The V gene end was trimmed by 3 bases and the J gene end by 4 bases; junction bases not matched to a gene: 6. The CDR3 spans 14 residues. The sample comes from a study of cytotoxic CD8 clonotypes in ibrutinib-treated CLL. Using immunoSEQ multiplex PCR, the repertoire was profiled, and TCRdb retains in-frame clones only, with some absent. Counted here are about 330,000 clones, 67% occurring once; the ten biggest clones make up just under 6.5%. This clonotype originated in a human donor with chronic lymphocytic leukemia. The chain employs TRBV15 and TRBJ2-7; 7 bases agree with TRBD2. Sequences were derived from PBMCs, sampled after 36 months of ibrutinib treatment. The CDR3 region has the DNA TGTGCCACCAGCAGCATTTCCGGGGGGTACGAGCAGTACTTC. Its protein is CATSSISGGYEQYF.